This T cell receptor beta chain originates from a study of cytomegalovirus exposure and HLA in healthy donors. On this clone itself: The target antigen is unknown.

Study observations and caveats: Subsequent analysis of the approximately 110 validation repertoires found a tendency for first-cohort TCR clusters to co-occur. Cytomegalovirus association was assigned to 150 to 200 TCR beta chains.

Clones were read by immunoSEQ multiplex PCR, and TCRdb kept only the in-frame ones, dropping some. The sample yields some 150,000 clones, around 86% seen once. The CDR3 extends over 18 amino acids. Per the germline V gene, CDR1 is MGHRA and CDR2 is YSYEKL. V gave up 1 base and J gave up 6 bases, with 24 bases separating them. This TCR derives from a man younger than 35 in good health and CMV-seropositive. The chain carries TRBV4-1 and TRBJ1-2; a weak D match, TRBD1 (5 bases). Sequences were obtained from PBMCs. This chain's CDR3 is CASSQVAARGGKGDGYTF. CDR3 nucleotides: TGCGCCAGCAGCCAAGTCGCGGCTCGGGGGGGAAAAGGGGATGGCTACACCTTC.